This T cell receptor beta chain emerged from a study of cytomegalovirus exposure and HLA in healthy donors. Study-level points and caveats: Testing in vitro showed three CMV-associated chains specific for CMV antigens. It emerged from a later analysis that several of the most significant clusters appeared to be linked to common viral pathogens. Prior analysis indicated that the majority of TCR beta V segments exhibited productivity approximately 90% or approximately 30% of the time.

The CDR3 has 13 residues. Germline V CDR1 and CDR2: SEHNR, FQNEAQ (reference sequence). Between the trimmed V and J ends, which lost 3 bases and 1 base, there was a span of 6 bases. Details on this clone: Its target is not known.

This PCR relied on a set of 60 Vbeta primers and 13 Jbeta primers. Some clones are missing from TCRdb's copy, which holds only in-frame ones; the method was immunoSEQ multiplex PCR. The sample lists 210,000 or so clones, 75% to 80% seen once, with 1.5% to 2% in the top ten. What was sequenced was PBMCs. The J gene is TRBJ1-1, the V gene TRBV7-9; unclear D gene. This sequence originates from a man in his late teens or twenties in good health and CMV-seronegative. The CDR3 spells CASSFSGNTEAFF. The CDR3 region has the DNA TGTGCCAGCAGCTTTTCGGGGAACACTGAAGCTTTCTTT.